These 5 T cell receptor beta chains were all obtained from the same sample, sequenced in a study of T cell responses to AZD1222 COVID-19 vaccine. Some clones are missing from TCRdb's copy, which holds only in-frame ones; the method was immunoSEQ multiplex PCR. The table shows 200,000 or so clones, with more than 75% occurring only once. This specimen was peripheral blood, taken on day 0 of MenACWY control vaccination. These receptors came from an adult in good health.

This clone was seen only a few times. This chain links TRBV7-9 with TRBJ1-3; D remains unclear. CDR3 length equals 11 residues. V was shortened by 7 bases and J by 4 bases, with 5 bases between the two germline ends. Germline loops: CDR1 SEHNR, CDR2 FQNEAQ (reference sequence). The CDR3 loop is CASTQGNTIYF. CDR3 in DNA: TGTGCCAGCACGCAGGGAAACACCATATATTTT.

This chain uses TRBV28 with TRBJ2-2; D is undetermined. The CDR3 is 13 residues long. Germline values: CDR1 MDHEN, CDR2 SYDVKM. Between the trimmed V and J ends, which lost 5 bases and 4 bases, there was a span of 8 bases. CDR3 coding DNA: TGTGCCAGCAGTAGGCAGCTCACCGGGGAGCTGTTTTTT. Translating it yields CASSRQLTGELFF.

This clone was seen more than once but under ten times. This chain connects TRBV5-1 to TRBJ2-5; TRBD2 matches 9 bases. V was clipped by 4 bases and J by 0 bases; unmatched bases: 7. The CDR3 runs to 16 residues. Looked up from germline, CDR1 is SGHRS and CDR2 is YFSETQ. The CDR3 spells CASSLGIAGDQETQYF. The DNA for the CDR3 is TGCGCCAGCAGCCTCGGAATAGCGGGAGACCAAGAGACCCAGTACTTC.

V and J are TRBV21-1 and TRBJ1-4; the table's D gene call, TRBD1, was not cross checked with the DNA. TRBV21-1 has pseudogene status. The CDR3 contains 17 residues. CDR3 amino acids: CASSKVHRVGVREKLFF. The CDR3 nucleotides are TGTGCCAGCAGCAAAGTGCATAGGGTAGGGGTCCGTGAAAAACTGTTTTTT.

The rearrangement uses TRBV2 and TRBJ2-2; a possible D gene is TRBD1 (5 bases). With 4 bases removed from V and 4 bases from J, the gap between germline ends came to 7 bases. Germline CDR1 is SNHLY and CDR2 is FYNNEI. This CDR3 has 13 residues. CDR3 sequence reads: CASSGQGTGELFF. CDR3 bases: TGTGCCAGCAGTGGGCAGGGCACCGGGGAGCTGTTTTTT.